This TCR beta chain was retrieved from a study of blood T cell repertoires in COVID-19. Overall study context: T cells, B-cell-depleted T cells, or PBMCs supplied cDNA or gDNA.

This CDR3 has 14 residues. Germline V lookup: CDR1 LNHDA, CDR2 SQIVND (reference sequence). Trimming shortened V by 10 bases and J by 1 base, and 14 bases separated the two germline ends. Source study methods: For nucleated cells, counts were estimated from reference gene primer amplification. TCRdb keeps only in-frame clones here, not all; method: immunoSEQ multiplex PCR. That table gives V, J and clone size, and the DNA gave D and trimming. The sample carries 150,000 or so clones, about 83% recorded once. Recruits, aged roughly 18 to 95 years, lived in around 24 US areas. Membership in each cohort depended on participant-reported clinical history.

Sequenced material: PBMCs or T cells enriched from blood (not recorded which). This sequence originates from a woman aged 45-65 years in a cohort exposed to, infected with or recovered from COVID-19 (not recorded which). The chain links TRBV19 to TRBJ2-4; TRBD1 is a possible D gene (7 bases). CDR3 protein: CATREDRAKNIQYF. As DNA, the CDR3 is TGTGCCACCAGGGAGGACAGGGCCAAAAACATTCAGTACTTC. Variable domain in full (rest from reference TRBV19 and TRBJ2-4): DGGITQSPKYLFRKEGQNVTLSCEQNLNHDAMYWYRQDPGQGLRLIYYSQIVNDFQKGDIAEGYSVSREKKESFPLTVTSAQKNPTAFYLCATREDRAKNIQYFGAGTRLSVL.